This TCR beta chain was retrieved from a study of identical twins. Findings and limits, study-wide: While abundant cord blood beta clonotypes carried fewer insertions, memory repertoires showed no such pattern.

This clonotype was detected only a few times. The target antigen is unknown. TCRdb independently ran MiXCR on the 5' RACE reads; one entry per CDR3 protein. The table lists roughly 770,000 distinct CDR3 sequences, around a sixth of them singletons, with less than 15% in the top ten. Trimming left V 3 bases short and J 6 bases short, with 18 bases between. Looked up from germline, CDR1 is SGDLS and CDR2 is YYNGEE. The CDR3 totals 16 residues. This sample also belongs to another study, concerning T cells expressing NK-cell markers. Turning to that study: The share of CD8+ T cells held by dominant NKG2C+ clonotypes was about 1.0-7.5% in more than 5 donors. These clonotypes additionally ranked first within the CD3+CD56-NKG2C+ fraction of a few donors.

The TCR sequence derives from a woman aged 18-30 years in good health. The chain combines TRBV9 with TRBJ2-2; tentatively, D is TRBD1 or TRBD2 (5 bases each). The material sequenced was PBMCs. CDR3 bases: TGTGCCAGCAGCGGACAACGTGGGGCGGACTCCGGGGAGCTGTTTTTT. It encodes CASSGQRGADSGELFF.